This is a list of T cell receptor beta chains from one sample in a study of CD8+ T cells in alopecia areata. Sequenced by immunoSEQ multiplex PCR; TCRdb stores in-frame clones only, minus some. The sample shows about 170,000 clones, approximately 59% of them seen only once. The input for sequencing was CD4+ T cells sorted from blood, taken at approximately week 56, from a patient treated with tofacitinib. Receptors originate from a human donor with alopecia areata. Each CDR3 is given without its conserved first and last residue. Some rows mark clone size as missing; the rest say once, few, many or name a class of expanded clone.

CDR3 protein: ASSASVTANTEAF; clone size: NA; CDR3 length: 13; J gene: TRBJ1-1; V gene: TRBV25-1
CDR3 protein: SARRTDSTNEKLF; clone size: few; CDR3 length: 13; J gene: TRBJ1-4; V gene: TRBV29-1
CDR3 protein: ASSIRQTDSYEQY; clone size: NA; CDR3 length: 13; J gene: TRBJ2-7; V gene: TRBV7-2
CDR3 protein: ASREGHPSYEQY; clone size: once; CDR3 length: 12; J gene: TRBJ2-7; V gene: TRBV27
CDR3 protein: ASSLDREGQQY; clone size: NA; CDR3 length: 11; J gene: TRBJ2-7; V gene: TRBV11-2
CDR3 protein: SAARSVGPNTEAF; clone size: NA; CDR3 length: 13; J gene: TRBJ1-1; V gene: TRBV29-1
CDR3 protein: ASSPIAHRYEQY; clone size: few; CDR3 length: 12; J gene: TRBJ2-7; V gene: TRBV7-9
CDR3 protein: SVDIVSNEQF; clone size: few; CDR3 length: 10; J gene: TRBJ2-1; V gene: TRBV29-1
CDR3 protein: ATKGQSNSPLH; clone size: NA; CDR3 length: 11; J gene: TRBJ1-6; V gene: TRBV5-1
CDR3 protein: ASSGQGGGYGYT; clone size: few; CDR3 length: 12; J gene: TRBJ1-2; V gene: TRBV4-1
CDR3 protein: AWSVQGDTEAF; clone size: NA; CDR3 length: 11; J gene: TRBJ1-1; V gene: TRBV30
CDR3 protein: SVFTRPPNTEAF; clone size: few; CDR3 length: 12; J gene: TRBJ1-1; V gene: TRBV29-1
CDR3 protein: ASSPGRAEGYGYT; clone size: NA; CDR3 length: 13; J gene: TRBJ1-2; V gene: TRBV7-9
CDR3 protein: ASSPGVRRRAH; clone size: NA; CDR3 length: 11; J gene: TRBJ2-4; V gene: TRBV6-5
CDR3 protein: SVAIAGLGELF; clone size: NA; CDR3 length: 11; J gene: TRBJ2-2; V gene: TRBV29-1
CDR3 protein: SVETPPNEQF; clone size: NA; CDR3 length: 10; J gene: TRBJ2-1; V gene: TRBV29-1
CDR3 protein: ASSPGQEAF; clone size: NA; CDR3 length: 9; J gene: TRBJ1-1; V gene: TRBV18
CDR3 protein: SVSQGGQPQH; clone size: few; CDR3 length: 10; J gene: TRBJ1-5; V gene: TRBV29-1
CDR3 protein: ATSRDGDSRDTQY; clone size: NA; CDR3 length: 13; J gene: TRBJ2-3; V gene: TRBV15
CDR3 protein: ATSRDRGAPDNQPQH; clone size: NA; CDR3 length: 15; J gene: TRBJ1-5; V gene: TRBV15
CDR3 protein: AWGSGGVRNEQF; clone size: NA; CDR3 length: 12; J gene: TRBJ2-1; V gene: TRBV30
CDR3 protein: ASSPDRAGTDTQY; clone size: once; CDR3 length: 13; J gene: TRBJ2-3; V gene: TRBV2
CDR3 protein: ASGDRGLWGYT; clone size: NA; CDR3 length: 11; J gene: TRBJ1-2; V gene: TRBV27
CDR3 protein: ASSLGGPTEQY; clone size: NA; CDR3 length: 11; J gene: TRBJ2-7; V gene: TRBV7-8
CDR3 protein: ASSRQGDSPLH; clone size: NA; CDR3 length: 11; J gene: TRBJ1-6; V gene: TRBV27
CDR3 protein: ASSRQGEGSYNEQF; clone size: NA; CDR3 length: 14; J gene: TRBJ2-1; V gene: TRBV7-9
CDR3 protein: ASSTDRGSNQPQH; clone size: once; CDR3 length: 13; J gene: TRBJ1-5; V gene: TRBV7-8
CDR3 protein: SVGQGGANEQF; clone size: NA; CDR3 length: 11; J gene: TRBJ2-1; V gene: TRBV29-1
CDR3 protein: ASSQDFYNEQF; clone size: NA; CDR3 length: 11; J gene: TRBJ2-1; V gene: TRBV14
CDR3 protein: SVRTAGYGYT; clone size: few; CDR3 length: 10; J gene: TRBJ1-2; V gene: TRBV29-1
CDR3 protein: ASSIQGAGTDTQY; clone size: NA; CDR3 length: 13; J gene: TRBJ2-3; V gene: TRBV7-3
CDR3 protein: ASSDGRYNSPLH; clone size: NA; CDR3 length: 12; J gene: TRBJ1-6; V gene: TRBV25-1
CDR3 protein: ASSLAVGETQY; clone size: NA; CDR3 length: 11; J gene: TRBJ2-5; V gene: TRBV5-1
CDR3 protein: ASSPGNTGELF; clone size: NA; CDR3 length: 11; J gene: TRBJ2-2; V gene: TRBV6-6
CDR3 protein: ASSVGGGSGNTIY; clone size: NA; CDR3 length: 13; J gene: TRBJ1-3; V gene: TRBV9
CDR3 protein: ASSLTISGGAHNEQF; clone size: few; CDR3 length: 15; J gene: TRBJ2-1; V gene: TRBV5-1
CDR3 protein: ASSHPQETQY; clone size: NA; CDR3 length: 10; J gene: TRBJ2-5; V gene: TRBV2
CDR3 protein: ASSRTGNYGYT; clone size: NA; CDR3 length: 11; J gene: TRBJ1-2; V gene: TRBV6-5
CDR3 protein: ASSLRQSARQNTEAF; clone size: NA; CDR3 length: 15; J gene: TRBJ1-1; V gene: TRBV27